Listed here are 23 T cell receptor beta chains from one sample, sequenced in a study of blood T cell repertoires in COVID-19. Some clones are missing from TCRdb's copy, which holds only in-frame ones; the method was immunoSEQ multiplex PCR. The repertoire holds around 150,000 clones, with over 70% as singletons. The sequenced sample was peripheral blood. The source is a woman older than 75 with active or convalescent COVID-19.

This chain joins TRBV19 and TRBJ2-3; 8 nucleotides line up with TRBD2. Trimming at V came to 2 bases and at J to 2 bases, leaving 6 bases not matched to a gene. Looked up from germline, CDR1 is LNHDA and CDR2 is SQIVND (reference sequence). This CDR3 has 16 residues. The CDR3: CASSIMGGGLTDTQYF. DNA for the CDR3: TGTGCCAGTAGTATAATGGGCGGGGGGCTCACAGATACGCAGTATTTT.

This clone was recorded once. The chain employs TRBV4-3 and TRBJ2-5, with TRBD2 matching 11 bases. Losses at the gene ends were 0 bases for V and 5 bases for J; bases not matched to a gene: 8. Germline CDR1 reads LGHNA; CDR2 reads YSLEER. This CDR3 region has 17 residues. The CDR3 coding sequence is TGCGCCAGCAGCCAAGATTGGCTAGCGGGGGGTTGGGAGACCCAGTACTTC. Its protein is CASSQDWLAGGWETQYF.

V and J are TRBV30 and TRBJ1-1; D possibly corresponds to TRBD1 (6 bases). CDR1 and CDR2 (germline): GTSNPN, SVGIG (reference sequence). CDR3 size: 13 residues. V was trimmed by 0 bases and J by 7 bases, leaving 12 bases between them. The CDR3, as DNA: TGTGCCTGGAGTGTACAGGGCGGAGGTGAAGCTTTCTTT. It translates to CAWSVQGGGEAFF.

The V and J genes are TRBV27 and TRBJ2-1, with 10 nucleotides matching TRBD2. V lost 3 bases, J lost 7 bases, and 9 bases stayed unmatched. The germline gives CDR1 MNHEY, CDR2 SMNVEV (reference sequence). The length of the CDR3 is 16 residues. CDR3: CASSFFRAGGTNEQFF. DNA of the CDR3: TGTGCCAGCAGTTTTTTCCGAGCGGGGGGGACAAATGAGCAGTTCTTC.

This chain uses TRBV7-9 with TRBJ1-4, with D unclear. Trimming took 3 bases from V and 8 from J, leaving 7 bases between them. Germline CDR1 and CDR2: SEHNR and FQNEAQ (reference sequence). This CDR3 is 12 amino acids long. DNA for the CDR3: TGTGCCAGCAGCTTTCCTAGGGAAAAACTGTTTTTT. The encoded protein is CASSFPREKLFF.

This rearrangement joins TRBV19 to TRBJ1-5, with D perhaps matching TRBD1 (6 bases). V was shortened by 7 bases and J by 1 base, with 23 bases between the two germline ends. CDR3 length: 18 amino acids. Germline CDR1 LNHDA, CDR2 SQIVND (reference sequence). CDR3 sequence: CASTRLGRQVGSNQPQHF. The CDR3 bases are TGTGCCAGTACCCGACTGGGACGACAGGTCGGGAGCAATCAGCCCCAGCATTTT. Looking up the rest from reference TRBV19 and TRBJ1-5 gives the full variable domain: DGGITQSPKYLFRKEGQNVTLSCEQNLNHDAMYWYRQDPGQGLRLIYYSQIVNDFQKGDIAEGYSVSREKKESFPLTVTSAQKNPTAFYLCASTRLGRQVGSNQPQHFGDGTRLSIL.

This chain uses TRBV12-3 or TRBV12-4 with TRBJ1-6; 8 bases line up with TRBD1. The CDR3 runs 13 residues. Trimming took 6 bases from V and 10 from J; bases not matched to a gene: 5. The CDR3 nucleotides are TGTGCCAGCAGCAGGGGGCAGGACTCACCCCTCCACTTT. Amino acid sequence: CASSRGQDSPLHF.

The rearrangement uses TRBV29-1 and TRBJ2-1; 7 bases map to TRBD1. Germline CDR1 and CDR2: SQVTM and ANQGSEA. This CDR3 has 15 amino acids. Trimming cost V 0 bases and J 7 bases; bases outside gene matches: 9. CDR3 region: CSVEDGGQPPNEQFF. Written as DNA, the CDR3 is TGCAGCGTTGAAGATGGGGGACAGCCTCCGAATGAGCAGTTCTTC.

This clone was detected once. This could be a read error, since a much larger clone is one nucleotide away. The V gene is TRBV11-2, the J gene TRBJ1-5; 8 bases align to TRBD1. Germline V gives CDR1 SGHAT, CDR2 FQNNGV. After removal of 5 bases from V and 6 bases from J, the junction contained 3 bases not matched to a gene. This CDR3 has 13 amino acids. The CDR3 region has the DNA TGTGCCAGCAGCGGACAGGGAGGTCAGCCCCAGCATTTT. It codes for CASSGQGGQPQHF.

The chain couples TRBV7-9 to TRBJ1-1; D is perhaps TRBD1 (5 bases). Trimming took off 0 bases at V and 0 bases at J, with 5 bases between the two ends. Germline V gene data show CDR1 as SEHNR and CDR2 as FQNEAQ (reference sequence). This CDR3 contains 14 residues. CDR3 residues: CASSLAGVNTEAFF. The CDR3 bases are TGTGCCAGCAGCTTAGCAGGGGTGAACACTGAAGCTTTCTTT. The complete variable domain, with remaining parts taken from reference TRBV7-9 and TRBJ1-1, reads DTGVSQNPRHKITKRGQNVTFRCDPISEHNRLYWYRQTLGQGPEFLTYFQNEAQLEKSRLLSDRFSAERPKGSFSTLEIQRTEQGDSAMYLCASSLAGVNTEAFFGQGTRLTVV.

This clone was detected only once. The chain employs TRBV6-5 and TRBJ2-5, with 7 nucleotides matching TRBD1. The CDR3 extends over 13 amino acids. Trimming at V came to 5 bases and at J to 4 bases, leaving 4 bases not matched to a gene. Germline values: CDR1 MNHEY, CDR2 SVGAGI. CDR3 in amino acids: CASSPTGRETQYF. The CDR3, as DNA: TGTGCCAGCAGTCCGACAGGGCGAGAGACCCAGTACTTC.

This chain links TRBV12-3 or TRBV12-4 with TRBJ1-2; D not certain. V dropped 2 bases and J dropped 5 bases, with 9 bases sitting between them. The CDR3 contains 13 residues. The DNA for the CDR3 is TGTGCCAGCAGTTTATTCGGTCTGTATGGCTACACCTTC. Its translation: CASSLFGLYGYTF.

The table lists this clone with a few counts. The chain recombines TRBV19 with TRBJ2-2, with 9 bases fitting TRBD1. The CDR3 is made up of 14 amino acids. Germline V gene lookup returns CDR1 LNHDA and CDR2 SQIVND (reference sequence). V lost 9 bases and J lost 1; bases outside the gene matches: 3. CDR3 DNA: TGTGCCAGCCGACAGGGGGGGAACACCGGGGAGCTGTTTTTT. Its protein product is CASRQGGNTGELFF.

This clone was counted a few times. The V and J genes are TRBV7-9 and TRBJ1-2, with 9 bases aligning to TRBD1. Losses at the gene ends were 5 bases for V and 8 bases for J; bases not matched to a gene: 6. This CDR3 contains 13 residues. Germline V gives CDR1 SEHNR, CDR2 FQNEAQ (reference sequence). The CDR3: CASSRTGGQGYTF. CDR3 in DNA: TGTGCCAGCAGCCGAACAGGGGGCCAGGGCTACACCTTC. Using reference TRBV7-9 and TRBJ1-2 for the parts outside the CDR3, the full variable domain is DTGVSQNPRHKITKRGQNVTFRCDPISEHNRLYWYRQTLGQGPEFLTYFQNEAQLEKSRLLSDRFSAERPKGSFSTLEIQRTEQGDSAMYLCASSRTGGQGYTFGSGTRLTVV.

V usage is TRBV4-3 and J usage is TRBJ1-1; D perhaps matches TRBD1 (6 bases). The CDR3 consists of 15 residues. V dropped 1 base and J dropped 5 bases, with 14 bases sitting between them. Germline-derived CDR1 and CDR2 are LGHNA and YSLEER. In DNA, the CDR3 is TGCGCCAGCAGCCAAGTCGAAGGGGGGGAAACTGAAGCTTTCTTT. The encoded protein is CASSQVEGGETEAFF.

The count of this clone is one. The DNA for the CDR3 is TGTGCCAGCAGCTCCCAGGGGGCCTACACAGATACGCAGTATTTT. It encodes CASSSQGAYTDTQYF. The rearrangement uses TRBV7-9 and TRBJ2-3; TRBD1 matches at 8 bases. Germline values: CDR1 SEHNR, CDR2 FQNEAQ (reference sequence). The CDR3 loop spans 15 amino acids. V was pared by 4 bases and J by 2 bases, with 5 bases of the junction left unmatched.

This rearrangement joins TRBV19 to TRBJ1-3; possible D gene TRBD1, 5 bases. Germline values: CDR1 LNHDA, CDR2 SQIVND (reference sequence). V gave up 6 bases and J gave up 2 bases, with 11 bases separating them. This CDR3 contains 14 residues. In DNA form, the CDR3 reads TGTGCCAGTAGCGTCGGGGGTACTGGAAACACCATATATTTT. The encoded protein is CASSVGGTGNTIYF.

This clone was counted a single time. The rearrangement links TRBV7-2 to TRBJ1-5; the match to TRBD1 covers 10 bases. This CDR3 has 15 residues. Germline V lookup: CDR1 SGHTA, CDR2 FQGNSA. With V trimmed by 1 base and J by 4 bases, 1 base remained unmatched. The CDR3 loop is CASSLGTGGNQPQHF. CDR3 DNA sequence: TGTGCCAGCAGCTTAGGGACAGGGGGAAATCAGCCCCAGCATTTT.

V and J are TRBV6-2 or TRBV6-3 and TRBJ1-2; 12 bases line up with TRBD1. CDR1 and CDR2 from the germline V gene are MNHEY and SVGEGT. V gave up 5 bases and J gave up 12 bases; unmatched junction bases: 16. This CDR3 has 16 amino acids. CDR3 nucleotide sequence: TGTGCCAGCAGTCCAGCGGGACAGGGGGCCTCGGAGTCTCACACCTTC. The encoded protein is CASSPAGQGASESHTF.

The chain is built from TRBV19 and TRBJ1-3; the match to TRBD1 covers 7 bases. The ends lost 6 bases at V and 6 bases at J; junction bases unmatched: 14. This CDR3 region has 16 residues. Germline CDR1 and CDR2: LNHDA and SQIVND (reference sequence). The CDR3: CASRNSYYDRANTIYF. Written as DNA, the CDR3 is TGTGCCAGTAGAAACTCTTACTACGACAGGGCAAACACCATATATTTT. The full variable domain, in which reference TRBV19 and TRBJ1-3 provide the parts outside the CDR3, is DGGITQSPKYLFRKEGQNVTLSCEQNLNHDAMYWYRQDPGQGLRLIYYSQIVNDFQKGDIAEGYSVSREKKESFPLTVTSAQKNPTAFYLCASRNSYYDRANTIYFGEGSWLTVV.

This chain links TRBV5-1 with TRBJ2-2; D ambiguous. In germline, CDR1 is SGHRS, CDR2 YFSETQ. The length of the CDR3 is 14 residues. The V end was cut by 5 bases, the J end by 1 base, with 9 bases between. CDR3 DNA sequence: TGCGCCAGCAGTCCCGGAGAGAACACCGGGGAGCTGTTTTTT. The encoded protein is CASSPGENTGELFF.

At least ten counts were recorded for this clone. V is TRBV7-6 and J is TRBJ1-1; 9 bases fit TRBD1. The CDR3 loop spans 16 amino acids. The V gene's germline CDR1 is SGHVS and CDR2 FNYEAQ. J was trimmed by 6 bases and V by 2 bases; bases with no gene match: 10. The CDR3 spells CASSLMGQGSNAEAFF. The CDR3 DNA is TGTGCCAGCAGCTTAATGGGACAGGGTTCCAACGCTGAAGCTTTCTTT.

This clone was counted once. The chain carries TRBV5-1 and TRBJ1-3; tentatively, D is TRBD1 (5 bases). CDR3 length: 14 residues. Germline CDR1 is SGHRS and CDR2 is YFSETQ. The V end lost 4 bases, the J end lost 8 bases, and 16 bases lay between the germline ends. For the CDR3, the DNA is TGCGCCAGCAGCAGGGAGGGGCATGGGGACACCATATATTTT. This codes for CASSREGHGDTIYF.